The present TCR beta chain was sequenced within a study of post-analysis software for immune sequencing data (dated by TCRdb to the mid-2010s). The study in broad terms: Disease courses on record covered relapsing-remitting, secondary progressive and progressive-relapsing multiple sclerosis, though some patients had no subtype annotation. The patient repertoires were set against around ten previously published healthy control repertoires from donors whose ages ranged from roughly 6 to 26 years. A subset of samples was prepared in parallel using single-end sample barcoding, then pooled and co-amplified after Illumina adapter ligation. Results the study describes overall, beyond this receptor: The multiple sclerosis patient group was slightly younger than the control group. Roughly 5 TRBV segments, including TRBV5-6, TRBV5-1 and TRBV20-1, were significantly more frequent in patients than controls. Normalized Chao1 diversity was significantly lower in multiple sclerosis patients than controls, suggesting substantial peripheral T-cell clonal expansion. When samples were clustered directly using the F measure, samples prepared in the same batch co-clustered strongly, which prompted a batch-effect correction.

TCR beta repertoires were profiled from peripheral blood of over 10 young patients with multiple sclerosis to demonstrate the VDJtools post-analysis software. The multiple sclerosis patients were children and adolescents between roughly 6 and 15 years of age. Based on the germline V gene, the CDR1 and CDR2 sequences are SGHRS and YFSETQ. From cysteine to phenylalanine, the CDR3 is 14 amino acids long. The kept DNA is CDR3 alone, 42 bases in frame from the first base. The V and J ends are trimmed by 2 bases and 5 bases, leaving 13 bases between them. Libraries were built with PCR. Sequenced on an Illumina HiSeq 2500. Unique molecular identifiers were incorporated into TCR beta cDNA libraries to reduce PCR and sequencing biases. Approximately 500,000 cDNA molecules were obtained per 1 to 10 million input T cells, so each molecule approximated one T cell. The patient libraries were prepared and sequenced with the same protocol used for the earlier healthy control dataset. Within a given batch, samples were prepared together, multiplexed and sequenced on the same HiSeq lane. The authors processed their data as follows. MIGEC was used to process the raw barcoded reads, and molecular identifier groups with only a single read were discarded before consensus assembly and CDR3 extraction. Clonotype tables were post-analysed with VDJtools, normalizing diversity by down-sampling all datasets to the smallest sample size. Repertoire overlap clustering matched CDR3 amino acid but not nucleotide sequences to correct batch-related cross-sample contamination. Through fastp at Q25 and MiXCR, TCRdb rebuilt clones from the public reads, retaining in-frame beta chains. Rows merge per CDR3 protein into single entries with the most common DNA and genes. The V and J calls were determined by TCRdb, not by the authors. This sample gives approximately 250,000 distinct CDR3 sequences in total; 36% of them show up just once. Jointly, the top ten make up under 5.5% of the sample.

Comment on this clonotype: It lacks a known antigen. There are no base qualities to consult, and no much larger clone falls within one base.

This TCR was sampled from a girl aged 10 to 17 with multiple sclerosis. The sample consisted of blood. The rearrangement joined TRBV5-1 to TRBJ1-1; a tentative D call is TRBD1 (6 bases match). The CDR3 protein: CASSFTQGVTEAFF. In nucleotide form, the sequence is TGCGCCAGCAGCTTCACACAGGGTGTGACTGAAGCTTTCTTT.